This T cell receptor beta chain was sequenced in a study of CD8+CD57+ T cells in acquired aplastic anemia. Study observations and caveats: Any difference that existed in CD8+ Simpson's diversity between patients and controls was not significant.

The CDR3 extends over 14 amino acids. CDR1 and CDR2 (germline): SGHRS, YFSETQ. J gave up 7 bases and V 4 bases, and 9 bases lay outside the gene matches. By flow cytometry, patients selected for sequencing had shown an expansion of CD8+CD57+ cells. The blood sampling took place in patients who had so far received no therapy. This clonotype came up a few times. Antigen unknown. Genomic DNA served as template for TCR beta VDJ and CDR3 profiling. One entry per CDR3 protein, called by TCRdb with MiXCR from the reads. The sample has just over 450,000 distinct CDR3 sequences, approximately 32% seen once. This chain links TRBV5-1 with TRBJ2-7; 9 bases map to TRBD1. Sequencing was performed on sorted CD4+, CD8+, or CD8+CD57+ T cells (not recorded which) from PBMCs. This TCR was recovered from a human donor with aplastic anemia. The DNA for the CDR3 is TGCGCCAGCAGCAGCGGGACAGGGAGTTGGGAGCAGTACTTC. Amino acid sequence: CASSSGTGSWEQYF.